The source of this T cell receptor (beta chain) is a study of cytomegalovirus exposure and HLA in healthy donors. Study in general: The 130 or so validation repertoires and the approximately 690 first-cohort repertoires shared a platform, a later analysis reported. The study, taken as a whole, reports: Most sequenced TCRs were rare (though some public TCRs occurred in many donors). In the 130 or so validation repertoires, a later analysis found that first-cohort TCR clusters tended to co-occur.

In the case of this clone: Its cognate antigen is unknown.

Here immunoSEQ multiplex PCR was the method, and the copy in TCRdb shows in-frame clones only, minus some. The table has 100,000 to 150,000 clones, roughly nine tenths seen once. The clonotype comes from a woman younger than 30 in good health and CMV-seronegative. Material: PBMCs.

The CDR3 loop reads CASSQDRGQGTEAFF. As DNA, the CDR3 is TGTGCCAGCTCACAGGACAGGGGGCAAGGGACTGAAGCTTTCTTT. This rearrangement joins TRBV18 to TRBJ1-1, with 11 bases fitting TRBD1. This CDR3 comprises 15 residues. After removal of 4 bases from V and 5 bases from J, the junction contained 6 bases not matched to a gene. Germline V lookup: CDR1 KGHSH, CDR2 LQKENI.